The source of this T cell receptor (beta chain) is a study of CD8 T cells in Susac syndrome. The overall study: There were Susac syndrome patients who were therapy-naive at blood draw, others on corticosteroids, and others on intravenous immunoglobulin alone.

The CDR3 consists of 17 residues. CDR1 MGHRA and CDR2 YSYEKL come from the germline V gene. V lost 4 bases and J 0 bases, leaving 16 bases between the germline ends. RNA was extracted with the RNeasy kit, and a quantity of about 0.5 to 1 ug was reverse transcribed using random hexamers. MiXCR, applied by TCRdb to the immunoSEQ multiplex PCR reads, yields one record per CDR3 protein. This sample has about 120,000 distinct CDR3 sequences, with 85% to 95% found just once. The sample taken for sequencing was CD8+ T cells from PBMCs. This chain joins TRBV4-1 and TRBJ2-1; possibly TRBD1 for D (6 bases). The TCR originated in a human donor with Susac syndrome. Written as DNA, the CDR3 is TGCGCCAGCAGCCGTGCAGGGGCGATGAGCTCCTACAATGAGCAGTTCTTC. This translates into CASSRAGAMSSYNEQFF.